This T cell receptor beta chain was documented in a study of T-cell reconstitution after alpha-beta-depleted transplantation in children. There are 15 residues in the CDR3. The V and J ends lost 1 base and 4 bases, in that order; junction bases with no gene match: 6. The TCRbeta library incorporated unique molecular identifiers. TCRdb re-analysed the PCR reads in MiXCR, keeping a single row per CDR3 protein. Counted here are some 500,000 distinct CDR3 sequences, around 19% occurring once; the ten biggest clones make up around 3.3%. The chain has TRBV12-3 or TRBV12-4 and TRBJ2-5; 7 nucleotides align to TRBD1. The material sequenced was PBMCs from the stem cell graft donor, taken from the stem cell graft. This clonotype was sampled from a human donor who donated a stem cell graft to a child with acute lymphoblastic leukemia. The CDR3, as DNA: TGTGCCAGCAGTTTAGGGACAGGTTTTGGAGAGACCCAGTACTTC. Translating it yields CASSLGTGFGETQYF.